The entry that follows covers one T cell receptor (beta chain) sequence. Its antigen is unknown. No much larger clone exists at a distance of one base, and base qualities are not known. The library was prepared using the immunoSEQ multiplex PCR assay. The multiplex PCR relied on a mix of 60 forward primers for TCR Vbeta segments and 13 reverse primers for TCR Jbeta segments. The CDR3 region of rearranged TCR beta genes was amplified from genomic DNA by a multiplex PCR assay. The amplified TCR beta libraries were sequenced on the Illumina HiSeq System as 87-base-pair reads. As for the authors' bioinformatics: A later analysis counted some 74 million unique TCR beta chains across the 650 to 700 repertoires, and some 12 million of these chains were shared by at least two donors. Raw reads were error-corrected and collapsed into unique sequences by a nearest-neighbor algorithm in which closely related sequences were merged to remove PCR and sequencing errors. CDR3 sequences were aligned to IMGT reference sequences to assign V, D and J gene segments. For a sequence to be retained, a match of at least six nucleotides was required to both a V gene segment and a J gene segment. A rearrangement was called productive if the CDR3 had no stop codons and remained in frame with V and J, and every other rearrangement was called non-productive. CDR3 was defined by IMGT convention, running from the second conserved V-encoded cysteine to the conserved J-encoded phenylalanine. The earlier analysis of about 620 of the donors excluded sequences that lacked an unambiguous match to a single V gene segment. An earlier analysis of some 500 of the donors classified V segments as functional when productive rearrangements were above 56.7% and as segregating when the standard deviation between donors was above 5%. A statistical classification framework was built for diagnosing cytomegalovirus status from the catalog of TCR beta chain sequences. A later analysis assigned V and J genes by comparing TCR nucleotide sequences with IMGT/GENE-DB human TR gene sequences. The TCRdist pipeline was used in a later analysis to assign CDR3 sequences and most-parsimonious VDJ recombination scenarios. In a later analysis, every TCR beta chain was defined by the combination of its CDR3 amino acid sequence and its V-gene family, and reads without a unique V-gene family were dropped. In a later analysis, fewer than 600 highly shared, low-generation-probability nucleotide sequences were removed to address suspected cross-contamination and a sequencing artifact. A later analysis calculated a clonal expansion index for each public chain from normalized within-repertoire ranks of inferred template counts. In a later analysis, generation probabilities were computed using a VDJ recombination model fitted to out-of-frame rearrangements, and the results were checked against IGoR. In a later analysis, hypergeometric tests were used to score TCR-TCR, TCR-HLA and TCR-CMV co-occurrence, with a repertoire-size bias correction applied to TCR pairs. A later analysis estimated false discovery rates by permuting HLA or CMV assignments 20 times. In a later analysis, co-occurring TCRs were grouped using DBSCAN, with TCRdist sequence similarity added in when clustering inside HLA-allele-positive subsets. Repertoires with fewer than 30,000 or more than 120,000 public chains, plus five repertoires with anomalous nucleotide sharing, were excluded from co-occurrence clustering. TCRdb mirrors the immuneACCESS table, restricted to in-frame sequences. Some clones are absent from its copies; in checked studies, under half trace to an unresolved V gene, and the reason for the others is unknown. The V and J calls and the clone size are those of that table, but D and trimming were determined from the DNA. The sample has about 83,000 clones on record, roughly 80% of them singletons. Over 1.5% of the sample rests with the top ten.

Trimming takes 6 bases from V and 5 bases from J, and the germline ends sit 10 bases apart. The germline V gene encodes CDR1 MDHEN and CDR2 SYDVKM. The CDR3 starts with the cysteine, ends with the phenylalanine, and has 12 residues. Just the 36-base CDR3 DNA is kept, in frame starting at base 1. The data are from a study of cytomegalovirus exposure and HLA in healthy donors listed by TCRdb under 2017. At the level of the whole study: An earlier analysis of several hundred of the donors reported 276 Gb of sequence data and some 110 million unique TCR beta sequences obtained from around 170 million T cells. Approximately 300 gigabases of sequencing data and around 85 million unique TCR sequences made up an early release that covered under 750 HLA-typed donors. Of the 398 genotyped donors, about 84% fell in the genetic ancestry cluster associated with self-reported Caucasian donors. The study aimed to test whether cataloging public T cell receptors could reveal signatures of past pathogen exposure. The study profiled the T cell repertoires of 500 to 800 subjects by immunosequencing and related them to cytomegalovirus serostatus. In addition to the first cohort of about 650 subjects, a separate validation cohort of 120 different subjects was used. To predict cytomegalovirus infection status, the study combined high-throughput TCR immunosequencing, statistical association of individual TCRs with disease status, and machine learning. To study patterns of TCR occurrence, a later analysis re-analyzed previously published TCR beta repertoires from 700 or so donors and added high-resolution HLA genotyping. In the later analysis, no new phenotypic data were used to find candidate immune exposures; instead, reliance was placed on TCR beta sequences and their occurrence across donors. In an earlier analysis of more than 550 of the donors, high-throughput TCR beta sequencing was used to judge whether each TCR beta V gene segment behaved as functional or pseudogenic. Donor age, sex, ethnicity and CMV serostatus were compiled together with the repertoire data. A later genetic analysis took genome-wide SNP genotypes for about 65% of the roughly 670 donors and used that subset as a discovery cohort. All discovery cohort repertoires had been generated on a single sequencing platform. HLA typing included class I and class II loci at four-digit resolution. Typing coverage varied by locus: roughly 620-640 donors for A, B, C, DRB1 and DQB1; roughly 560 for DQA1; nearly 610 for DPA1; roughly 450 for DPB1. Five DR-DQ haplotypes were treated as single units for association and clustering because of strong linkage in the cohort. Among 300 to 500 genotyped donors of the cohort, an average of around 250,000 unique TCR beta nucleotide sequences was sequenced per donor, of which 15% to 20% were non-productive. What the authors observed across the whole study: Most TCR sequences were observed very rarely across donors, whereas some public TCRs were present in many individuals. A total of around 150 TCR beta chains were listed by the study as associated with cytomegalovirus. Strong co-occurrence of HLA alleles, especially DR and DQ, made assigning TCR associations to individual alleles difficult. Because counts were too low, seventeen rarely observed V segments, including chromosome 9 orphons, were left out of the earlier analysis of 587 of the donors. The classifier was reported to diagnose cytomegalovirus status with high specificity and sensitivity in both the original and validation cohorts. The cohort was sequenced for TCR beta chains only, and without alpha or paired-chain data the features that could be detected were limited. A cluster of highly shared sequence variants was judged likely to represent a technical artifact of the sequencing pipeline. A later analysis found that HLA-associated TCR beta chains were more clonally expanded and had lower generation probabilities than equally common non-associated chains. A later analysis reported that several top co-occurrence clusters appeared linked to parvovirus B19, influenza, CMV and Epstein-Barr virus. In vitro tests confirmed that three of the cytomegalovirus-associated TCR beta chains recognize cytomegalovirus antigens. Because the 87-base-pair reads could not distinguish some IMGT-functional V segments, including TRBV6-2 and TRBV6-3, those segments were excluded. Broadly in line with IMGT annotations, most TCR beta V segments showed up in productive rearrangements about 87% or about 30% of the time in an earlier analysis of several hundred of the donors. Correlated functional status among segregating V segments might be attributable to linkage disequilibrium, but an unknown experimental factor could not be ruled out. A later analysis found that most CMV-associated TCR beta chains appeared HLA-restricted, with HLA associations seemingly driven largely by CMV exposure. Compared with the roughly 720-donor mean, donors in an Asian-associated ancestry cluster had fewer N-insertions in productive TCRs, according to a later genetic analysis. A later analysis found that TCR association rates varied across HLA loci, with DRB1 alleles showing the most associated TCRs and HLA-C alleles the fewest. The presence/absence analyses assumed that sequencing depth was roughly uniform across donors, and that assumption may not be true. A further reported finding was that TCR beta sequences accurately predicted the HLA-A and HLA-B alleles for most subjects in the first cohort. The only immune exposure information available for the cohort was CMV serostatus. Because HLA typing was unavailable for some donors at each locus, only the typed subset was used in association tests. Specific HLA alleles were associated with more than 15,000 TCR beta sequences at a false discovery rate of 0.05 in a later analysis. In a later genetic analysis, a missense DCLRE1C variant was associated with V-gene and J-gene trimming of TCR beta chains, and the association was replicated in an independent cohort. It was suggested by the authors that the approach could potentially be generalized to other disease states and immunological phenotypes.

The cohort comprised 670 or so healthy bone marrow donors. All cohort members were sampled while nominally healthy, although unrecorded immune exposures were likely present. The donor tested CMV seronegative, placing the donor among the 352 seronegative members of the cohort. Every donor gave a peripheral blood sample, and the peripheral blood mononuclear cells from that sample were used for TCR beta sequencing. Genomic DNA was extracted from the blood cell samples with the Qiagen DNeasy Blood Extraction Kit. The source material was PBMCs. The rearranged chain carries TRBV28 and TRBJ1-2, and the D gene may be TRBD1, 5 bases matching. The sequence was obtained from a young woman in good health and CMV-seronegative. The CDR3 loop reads CASRQGGYGYTF. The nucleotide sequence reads TGTGCCAGCAGGCAGGGTGGGTATGGCTACACCTTC.